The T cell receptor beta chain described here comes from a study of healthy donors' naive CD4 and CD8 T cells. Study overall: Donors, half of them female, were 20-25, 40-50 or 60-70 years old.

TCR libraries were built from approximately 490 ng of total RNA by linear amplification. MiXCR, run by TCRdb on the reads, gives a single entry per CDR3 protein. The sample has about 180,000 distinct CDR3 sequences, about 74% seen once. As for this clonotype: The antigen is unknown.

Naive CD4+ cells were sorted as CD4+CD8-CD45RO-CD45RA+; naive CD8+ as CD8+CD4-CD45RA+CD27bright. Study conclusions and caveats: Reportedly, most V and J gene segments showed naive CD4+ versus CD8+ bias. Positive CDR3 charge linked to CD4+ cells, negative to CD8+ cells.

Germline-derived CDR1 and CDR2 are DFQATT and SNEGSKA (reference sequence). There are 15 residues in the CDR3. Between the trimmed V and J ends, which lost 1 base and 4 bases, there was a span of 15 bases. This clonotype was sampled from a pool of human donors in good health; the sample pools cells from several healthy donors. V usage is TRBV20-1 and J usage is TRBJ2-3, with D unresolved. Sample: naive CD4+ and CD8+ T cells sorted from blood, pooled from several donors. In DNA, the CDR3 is TGCAGTGCTAGAGGGCCGAGCATCCCCCCAGATACGCAGTATTTT. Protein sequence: CSARGPSIPPDTQYF.